This TCR beta chain was identified in a study of shared clonotypes between healthy human individuals. This CDR3 has 14 residues. Trimming took 4 bases from V and 2 from J; bases not matched to a gene: 3. From germline, CDR1 is SQVTM and CDR2 ANQGSEA. Profiled with immunoSEQ multiplex PCR; TCRdb holds only in-frame clones, not every one. The sample has fewer than 2.5 million clones; 93% are singletons. The sequencing sample was made of naive CD4+ T cells from PBMCs. Subset noted: CD45RA+ positively selected. The TCR comes from a man between 18 and 29 years old in good health. Some clones in this sample may be carry-over from other donors' samples. The chain links TRBV29-1 to TRBJ2-1, with TRBD1 identical over 9 bases. DNA for the CDR3: TGCAGCGTTGTGGACAGGGGAACCTACAATGAGCAGTTCTTC. This codes for CSVVDRGTYNEQFF.